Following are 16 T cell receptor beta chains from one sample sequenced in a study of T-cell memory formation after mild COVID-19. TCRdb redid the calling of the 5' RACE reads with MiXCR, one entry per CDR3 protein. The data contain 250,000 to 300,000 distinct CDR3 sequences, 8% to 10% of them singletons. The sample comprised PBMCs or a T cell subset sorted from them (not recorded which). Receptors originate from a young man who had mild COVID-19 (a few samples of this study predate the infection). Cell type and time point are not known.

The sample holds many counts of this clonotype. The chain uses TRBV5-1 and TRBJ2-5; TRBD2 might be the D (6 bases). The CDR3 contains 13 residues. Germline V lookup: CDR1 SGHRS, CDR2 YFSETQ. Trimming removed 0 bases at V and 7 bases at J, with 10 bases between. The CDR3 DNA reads TGCGCCAGCAGCTTGGGCGGGGAACCGACCCAGTACTTC. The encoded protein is CASSLGGEPTQYF.

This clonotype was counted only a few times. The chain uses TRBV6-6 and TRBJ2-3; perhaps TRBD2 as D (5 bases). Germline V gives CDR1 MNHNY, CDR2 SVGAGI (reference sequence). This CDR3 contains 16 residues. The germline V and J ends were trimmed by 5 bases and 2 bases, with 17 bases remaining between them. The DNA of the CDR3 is TGTGCCAGCAGTACATCCCCTCGGCGGGCCACAGATACGCAGTATTTT. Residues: CASSTSPRRATDTQYF.

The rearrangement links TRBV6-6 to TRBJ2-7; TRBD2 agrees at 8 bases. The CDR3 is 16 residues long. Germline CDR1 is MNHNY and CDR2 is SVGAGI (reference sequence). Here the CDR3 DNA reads TGTGCCGGCAGTCCCCGGGGGGGCAGGGGAACCTACGAGCAGTACGTC. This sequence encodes CAGSPRGGRGTYEQYV.

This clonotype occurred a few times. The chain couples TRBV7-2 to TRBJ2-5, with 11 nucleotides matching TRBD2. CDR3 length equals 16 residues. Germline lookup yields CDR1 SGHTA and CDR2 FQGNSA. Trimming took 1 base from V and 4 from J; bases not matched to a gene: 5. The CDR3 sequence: CASSLGSGGAGETQYF. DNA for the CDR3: TGTGCCAGCAGCTTAGGTAGCGGGGGGGCCGGAGAGACCCAGTACTTC. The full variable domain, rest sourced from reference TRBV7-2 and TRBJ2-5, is GAGVSQSPSNKVTEKGKDVELRCDPISGHTALYWYRQSLGQGLEFLIYFQGNSAPDKSGLPSDRFSAERTGGSVSTLTIQRTQQEDSAVYLCASSLGSGGAGETQYFGPGTRLLVL.

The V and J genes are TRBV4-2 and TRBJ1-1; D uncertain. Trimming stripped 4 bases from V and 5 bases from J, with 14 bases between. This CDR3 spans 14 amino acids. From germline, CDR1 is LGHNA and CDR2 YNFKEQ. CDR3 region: CASSPILGFTEAFF. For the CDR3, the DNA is TGTGCCAGCAGCCCCATCTTAGGGTTTACTGAAGCTTTCTTT.

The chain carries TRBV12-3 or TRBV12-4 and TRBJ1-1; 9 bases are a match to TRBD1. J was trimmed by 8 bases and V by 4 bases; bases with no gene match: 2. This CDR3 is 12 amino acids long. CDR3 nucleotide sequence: TGTGCCAGCAGTTCGACAGGGGGGGAAGCTTTCTTT. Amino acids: CASSSTGGEAFF.

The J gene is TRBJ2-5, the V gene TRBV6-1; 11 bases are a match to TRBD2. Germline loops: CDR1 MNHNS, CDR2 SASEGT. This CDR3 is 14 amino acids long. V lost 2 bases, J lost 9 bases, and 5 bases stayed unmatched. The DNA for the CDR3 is TGTGCCAGCAGTGAATTTAGCGGGGGGGTTTCCCAGTACTTC. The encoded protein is CASSEFSGGVSQYF.

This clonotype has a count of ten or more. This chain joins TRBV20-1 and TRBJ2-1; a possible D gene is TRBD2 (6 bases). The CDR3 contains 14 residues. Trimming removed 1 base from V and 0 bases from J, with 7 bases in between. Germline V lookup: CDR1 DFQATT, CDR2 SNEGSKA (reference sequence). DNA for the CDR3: TGCAGTGCTAGAGCCGGGGGCTCCTACAATGAGCAGTTCTTC. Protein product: CSARAGGSYNEQFF.

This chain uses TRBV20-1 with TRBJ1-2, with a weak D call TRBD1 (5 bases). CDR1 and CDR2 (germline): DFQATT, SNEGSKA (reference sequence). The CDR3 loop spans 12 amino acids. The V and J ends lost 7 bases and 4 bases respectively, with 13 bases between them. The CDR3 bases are TGCAGTGGGCGGGGGTTCGCCTATGGCTACACCTTC. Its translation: CSGRGFAYGYTF.

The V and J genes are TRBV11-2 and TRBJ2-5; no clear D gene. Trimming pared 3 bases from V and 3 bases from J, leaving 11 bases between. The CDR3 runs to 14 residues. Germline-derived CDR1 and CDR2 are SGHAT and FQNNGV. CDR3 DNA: TGTGCCAGCAGCTTGAGTTTGGGCGAAGAGACCCAGTACTTC. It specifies CASSLSLGEETQYF.

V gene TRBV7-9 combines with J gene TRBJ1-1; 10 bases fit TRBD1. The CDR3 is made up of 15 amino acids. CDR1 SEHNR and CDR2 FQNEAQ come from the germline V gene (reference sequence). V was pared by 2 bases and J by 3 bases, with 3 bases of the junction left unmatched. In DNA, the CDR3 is TGTGCCAGCAGCTTATGGACAGGGGGAGACACTGAAGCTTTCTTT. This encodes CASSLWTGGDTEAFF.

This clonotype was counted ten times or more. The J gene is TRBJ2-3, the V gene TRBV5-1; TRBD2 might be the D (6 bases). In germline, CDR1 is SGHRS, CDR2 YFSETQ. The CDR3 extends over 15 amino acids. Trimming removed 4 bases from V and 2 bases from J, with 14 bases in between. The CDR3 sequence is CASSRTGDFTDTQYF. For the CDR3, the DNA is TGCGCCAGCAGCCGGACGGGGGACTTCACAGATACGCAGTATTTT.

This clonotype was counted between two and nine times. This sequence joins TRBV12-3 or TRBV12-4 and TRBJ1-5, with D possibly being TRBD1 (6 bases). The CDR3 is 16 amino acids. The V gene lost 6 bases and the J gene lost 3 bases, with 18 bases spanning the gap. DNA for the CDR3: TGTGCCAGCAGCTCGGACAGTCCTACACCCAATCAGCCCCAGCATTTT. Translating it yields CASSSDSPTPNQPQHF.

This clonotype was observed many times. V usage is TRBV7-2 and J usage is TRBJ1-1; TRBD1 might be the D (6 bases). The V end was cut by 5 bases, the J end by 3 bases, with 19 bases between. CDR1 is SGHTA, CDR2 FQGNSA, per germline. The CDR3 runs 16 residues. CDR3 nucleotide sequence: TGTGCCAGCAGCCGCGAGAGGGCAGGGGCGGACACTGAAGCTTTCTTT. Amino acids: CASSRERAGADTEAFF.

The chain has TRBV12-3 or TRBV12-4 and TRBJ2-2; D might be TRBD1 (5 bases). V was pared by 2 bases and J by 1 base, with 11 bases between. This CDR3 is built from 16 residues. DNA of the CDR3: TGTGCCAGCAGTTTATGGGGAAGGGGGAACACCGGGGAGCTGTTTTTT. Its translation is CASSLWGRGNTGELFF.

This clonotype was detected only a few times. Here the CDR3 reads CSAGGGPNQPQHF. In DNA form, the CDR3 reads TGCAGTGCCGGCGGGGGGCCCAATCAGCCCCAGCATTTT. The V gene is TRBV20-1, the J gene TRBJ1-5; TRBD1 is a possible D gene (6 bases). The V gene's germline CDR1 is DFQATT and CDR2 SNEGSKA (reference sequence). This CDR3 contains 13 residues. The V end was cut by 6 bases, the J end by 3 bases, with 12 bases between.